Included here is one T cell receptor (beta chain) sequence, with context. Each cDNA held unique molecular identifiers, and template switching gave it a universal primer site. TCRdb fed the 5' RACE reads into MiXCR, producing one record per CDR3 protein. The table shows about 290,000 distinct CDR3 sequences, with roughly 10% occurring only once. Trimming removed 6 bases at V and 3 bases at J, with 15 bases between. CDR1 is SQVTM and CDR2 is ANQGSEA in the germline V gene. This CDR3 has 13 residues. This entry belongs to a study of identical twins. These data also formed part of another study, on yellow fever vaccine responses in identical twins.

The TCR was taken from a woman between 18 and 29 years old in good health. What was sequenced was CD8+ T cells sorted from blood. The chain carries TRBV29-1 and TRBJ2-7, with D perhaps matching TRBD2 (5 bases). This CDR3 reads CSVRTFQRYEQYF. The CDR3 DNA reads as TGCAGCGTCCGGACTTTCCAACGCTACGAGCAGTACTTC.